These 13 T cell receptor beta chains came from one sample sequenced in a study of Graves' ophthalmopathy and Graves' hyperthyroidism. As the template, RNA transcripts were used to amplify TCR beta CDR3 regions. HTBI-primed RT-PCR formed the first round, and a multiplex PCR formed the second. TCRdb reprocessed the multiplex PCR reads via MiXCR and lists one record per CDR3 protein. The sample records about 240,000 distinct CDR3 sequences, 45% being singletons. Input material: peripheral blood. These receptors were taken from an adult man with Graves' ophthalmopathy.

V and J are TRBV4-1 and TRBJ2-5, with 8 nucleotides matching TRBD2. Losses at the gene ends were 4 bases for V and 4 bases for J; bases not matched to a gene: 5. CDR3 length: 14 residues. Germline CDR1 reads MGHRA; CDR2 reads YSYEKL. This CDR3 reads CASSPERGRETQYF. The CDR3 nucleotides read TGCGCCAGCAGCCCAGAGCGGGGGCGAGAGACCCAGTACTTC.

Only one count was recorded for this clonotype. V and J are TRBV28 and TRBJ1-1, with D possibly being TRBD1 (6 bases). The V gene's germline CDR1 is MDHEN and CDR2 SYDVKM. There are 13 residues in the CDR3. Trimming left V 7 bases short and J 1 base short, with 10 bases between. For the CDR3, the DNA is TGTGCCAGCATCTTGGACAGGAACACTGAAGCTTTCTTT. This gives the protein CASILDRNTEAFF.

The chain joins TRBV25-1 to TRBJ2-7; 9 nucleotides agree with TRBD1. The CDR3 covers 13 residues. Per germline, CDR1 MGHDK and CDR2 SYGVNS. The ends lost 7 bases at V and 6 bases at J; junction bases unmatched: 7. CDR3 in amino acids: CASTGTGWGEQYF. The CDR3 DNA reads TGTGCCAGCACAGGGACAGGGTGGGGCGAGCAGTACTTC.

In its sample, this clonotype was seen many times. The chain uses TRBV19 and TRBJ2-2; no definite D call. Germline assignment: CDR1 LNHDA and CDR2 SQIVND (reference sequence). This CDR3 is built from 13 residues. Trimming pared 4 bases from V and 0 bases from J, leaving 3 bases between. The CDR3 DNA is TGTGCCAGTAGTAACCCGAACACCGGGGAGCTGTTTTTT. This translates into CASSNPNTGELFF.

This sequence joins TRBV7-9 and TRBJ1-3; D uncertain. The CDR3 is 14 amino acids. V was shortened by 4 bases and J by 1 base, with 8 bases between the two germline ends. Germline V gene data show CDR1 as SEHNR and CDR2 as FQNEAQ (reference sequence). The CDR3 sequence is CASSSEKSGNTIYF. DNA of the CDR3: TGTGCCAGCAGCTCCGAGAAGTCTGGAAACACCATATATTTT.

This clonotype occurred a few times. This rearrangement joins TRBV9 to TRBJ2-7; 11 nucleotides align to TRBD2. The V gene end was trimmed by 5 bases and the J gene end by 2 bases; junction bases not matched to a gene: 6. The CDR3 consists of 15 residues. Germline V CDR1 and CDR2: SGDLS, YYNGEE. The CDR3 loop reads CASSPLAGGAYEQYF. In DNA, the CDR3 is TGTGCCAGCAGTCCCCTAGCGGGGGGTGCCTACGAGCAGTACTTC.

As for this clonotype: A junction boundary mismatches the germline segment, possibly from a read error. The rearrangement uses TRBV9 and TRBJ2-2, with D perhaps TRBD2 (5 bases). The CDR3 runs to 16 residues. The germline gives CDR1 SGDLS, CDR2 YYNGEE. The CDR3 DNA reads TGCGCCAGCAGCTTGTATCCACCCGCGAACACCGGGGAGCCGTTTTTT. This encodes CASSLYPPANTGEPFF.

This chain joins TRBV9 and TRBJ1-6, with TRBD1 identical over 8 bases. Germline assignment: CDR1 SGDLS and CDR2 YYNGEE. This CDR3 comprises 18 residues. With V trimmed by 2 bases and J by 5 bases, 12 bases remained unmatched. The CDR3: CASSVDRAARDDNSPLHF. The CDR3 nucleotides are TGTGCCAGCAGCGTGGACAGGGCGGCGCGGGATGATAATTCACCCCTCCACTTT. Based on the CDR3 plus reference TRBV9 and TRBJ1-6, the full variable domain is DSGVTQTPKHLITATGQRVTLRCSPRSGDLSVYWYQQSLDQGLQFLIQYYNGEERAKGNILERFSAQQFPDLHSELNLSSLELGDSALYFCASSVDRAARDDNSPLHFGNGTRLTVT.

This clonotype was seen at least ten times. CDR3 bases: TGTGCCATCAGTGGGGCCGGGGGGACTGAAGCTTTCTTT. This translates into CAISGAGGTEAFF. The chain is built from TRBV10-3 and TRBJ1-1, with a weak D call TRBD1 (5 bases). V lost 4 bases to trimming and J lost 5 bases, with 11 bases between them. The germline gives CDR1 ENHRY, CDR2 SYGVKD. There are 13 residues in the CDR3.

This chain joins TRBV5-1 and TRBJ1-2, with D uncertain. Trimming took 0 bases from V and 4 from J, leaving 10 bases between them. This CDR3 region has 14 residues. CDR1 is SGHRS and CDR2 is YFSETQ in the germline V gene. CDR3 loop: CASSLGSGIYGYTF. Here the CDR3 DNA reads TGCGCCAGCAGCTTGGGGTCAGGAATCTATGGCTACACCTTC.

Only a few counts were recorded for this clonotype. The V gene is TRBV20-1, the J gene TRBJ2-2; TRBD2 agrees at 11 bases. The V and J ends lost 5 bases and 3 bases, in that order; junction bases with no gene match: 11. The germline V gene encodes CDR1 DFQATT and CDR2 SNEGSKA (reference sequence). CDR3 size: 17 residues. The CDR3 DNA is TGCAGTGCTCGGGGATTAGCGGGAGGGCCTGACACCGGGGAGCTGTTTTTT. Protein: CSARGLAGGPDTGELFF.

This clonotype was observed a few times. V is TRBV29-1 and J is TRBJ1-1; a possible D gene is TRBD1 (5 bases). Trimming shortened V by 8 bases and J by 7 bases, and 11 bases separated the two germline ends. The CDR3 covers 10 residues. Germline CDR1 SQVTM, CDR2 ANQGSEA. CDR3 protein: CSYWGSEAFF. DNA of the CDR3: TGCAGCTATTGGGGGAGTGAAGCTTTCTTT.

The chain recombines TRBV7-9 with TRBJ2-7; 8 nucleotides agree with TRBD1. Trimming took 5 bases from V and 5 from J; bases not matched to a gene: 17. This CDR3 comprises 17 residues. The germline gives CDR1 SEHNR, CDR2 FQNEAQ (reference sequence). The CDR3 sequence: CASSPPGTGLLNHEQYF. The CDR3 nucleotides are TGTGCCAGCAGCCCGCCGGGGACAGGACTGTTAAATCACGAGCAGTACTTC.